This T cell receptor (beta chain) stems from a study of Ad26.COV2.S vaccination and SARS-CoV-2 variants. Study-wide results and caveats: Spike-specific TCR breadth was greater after Ad26.COV2.S than placebo. Breadth of non-spike TCRs did not differ between vaccinees and placebo recipients. Post-vaccination breadth of spike-specific CD8+ and CD4+ T cell responses was reportedly substantial.

The CDR3 runs to 12 residues. V lost 3 bases to trimming and J lost 4 bases, with 7 bases between them. The assay was immunoSEQ multiplex PCR, and TCRdb's table has in-frame clones only and misses some. The data contain around 300,000 clones, 70% to 90% of them seen just once; the ten biggest clones take up roughly 10%. Treatment described: 15 to 20 received Ad26.COV2.S at low or high dose, single or two shots; about 5 received placebo; per-sample allocation not given. Samples came from day 63 after the first vaccine or placebo injection. Vaccination employed an Ad26 vector expressing the Wuhan-strain SARS-CoV-2 spike. As to this clone: What it binds is unknown.

The chain combines TRBV12-3 or TRBV12-4 with TRBJ2-7; D gene uncertain. The receptor's source is a person between 18 and 65 years old who received the Ad26.COV2.S COVID-19 vaccine or a placebo. The sequencing here drew on peripheral blood, taken in a trial of Ad26.COV2.S vaccine versus placebo. The chain's CDR3 is CASSFNGYEQYF. In DNA, the CDR3 is TGTGCCAGCAGTTTCAACGGTTACGAGCAGTACTTC.